Shown below are 8 T cell receptor beta chains from a single sample sequenced in a study of cytomegalovirus exposure and HLA in healthy donors. The PCR ran on 60 Vbeta and 13 Jbeta primers. Method: immunoSEQ multiplex PCR; TCRdb's copy keeps in-frame clones and lacks some. The table records more than 100,000 clones, 8.9% of them present only once. Sequencing was done on a sample of PBMCs. These TCRs come from a middle-aged woman in good health and CMV-seropositive.

The chain joins TRBV25-1 to TRBJ2-7; tentative D call: TRBD2 (5 bases). The CDR3 extends over 12 amino acids. CDR1 and CDR2 from the germline V gene are MGHDK and SYGVNS. The ends were cut back, 5 bases at V and 6 bases at J, with 11 bases in the middle. Here the CDR3 reads CASSPEVGEQYF. The CDR3, as DNA: TGTGCCAGCAGTCCGGAGGTCGGCGAGCAGTACTTC.

This clone has a handful of counts. The rearrangement links TRBV9 to TRBJ1-5, with TRBD1 identical over 11 bases. Unmatched junction bases numbered 5, after V lost 3 bases and J lost 6 bases. Germline CDR1 reads SGDLS; CDR2 reads YYNGEE. CDR3 length: 15 residues. The CDR3: CASSEGQGATQPQHF. The CDR3 DNA reads TGTGCCAGCAGCGAAGGACAGGGGGCTACTCAGCCCCAGCATTTT.

J is TRBJ2-1 and V is TRBV5-1, with 9 bases matching TRBD1. The CDR3 sequence is 15 residues long. Looked up from germline, CDR1 is SGHRS and CDR2 is YFSETQ. Germline trimming cut 0 bases from V and 4 bases from J; bases unmatched to any gene: 2. The CDR3 here is CASSLGDRAYNEQFF. The CDR3, as DNA: TGCGCCAGCAGCTTGGGGGACAGGGCTTACAATGAGCAGTTCTTC.

This clone was seen a few times. The chain couples TRBV4-1 to TRBJ1-2; D is perhaps TRBD1 (6 bases). This CDR3 is 16 amino acids long. The V end was cut by 3 bases, the J end by 4 bases, with 18 bases between. The germline CDR1 and CDR2 sequences are MGHRA and YSYEKL. In nucleotides, the CDR3 is TGCGCCAGCAGCCAGGCCTCGGGACAAAGGATCTATGGCTACACCTTC. Its protein is CASSQASGQRIYGYTF.

The chain uses TRBV2 and TRBJ2-2; D is possibly TRBD2 (5 bases). Trimming left V 5 bases short and J 3 bases short, with 10 bases between. Germline values: CDR1 SNHLY, CDR2 FYNNEI. This CDR3 has 14 amino acids. The CDR3 loop is CASSLTRDTGELFF. The CDR3, as DNA: TGTGCCAGCAGTCTCACTAGAGACACCGGGGAGCTGTTTTTT.

This clone was recorded a few times. The chain combines TRBV5-1 with TRBJ2-2; the D gene is possibly TRBD2 (7 bases). The CDR3 covers 14 residues. The germline gives CDR1 SGHRS, CDR2 YFSETQ. V shed 5 bases and J shed 7 bases, with 15 bases lying between them. The CDR3 spells CASRKSGGIGELFF. The CDR3 DNA is TGCGCCAGCAGAAAGTCGGGGGGCATCGGGGAGCTGTTTTTT.

The sample holds a few counts of this clone. CDR3 protein: CASGGPTNYGYTF. The CDR3 DNA sequence: TGTGCCAGCGGAGGCCCTACTAACTATGGCTACACCTTC. The genes are TRBV7-9 and TRBJ1-2; no clear D. This CDR3 region has 13 residues. The germline V and J ends were trimmed by 8 bases and 0 bases, with 10 bases remaining between them. The V gene's germline CDR1 is SEHNR and CDR2 FQNEAQ (reference sequence).

To note about this clone: Other DNA sequences in this sample translate to the same CDR3. The rearrangement uses TRBV2 and TRBJ2-7; 7 bases map to TRBD1. This CDR3 is 14 amino acids long. Losses at the gene ends were 2 bases for V and 2 bases for J; bases not matched to a gene: 3. Per the germline V gene, CDR1 is SNHLY and CDR2 is FYNNEI. The DNA of the CDR3 is TGTGCCAGCAGTGAACAGGGGGTGACCTACGAGCAGTACTTC. This encodes CASSEQGVTYEQYF. Drawing the rest from reference TRBV2 and TRBJ2-7, the complete variable domain is EPEVTQTPSHQVTQMGQEVILRCVPISNHLYFYWYRQILGQKVEFLVSFYNNEISEKSEIFDDQFSVERPDGSNFTLKIRSTKLEDSAMYFCASSEQGVTYEQYFGPGTRLTVT.